Shown below are 25 T cell receptor beta chains from a single sample sequenced in a study of Ad26.COV2.S vaccination and SARS-CoV-2 variants. Sequencing was performed with immunoSEQ multiplex PCR; in TCRdb, only in-frame clones are kept and a portion is missing. The table shows roughly 320,000 clones, with approximately 80% occurring only once. Treatment given: roughly 18 received Ad26.COV2.S at low or high dose, single or two shots; 5 received placebo; per-sample allocation not given. The investigators took samples on day 63 after the first vaccine or placebo injection. Sample: peripheral blood, taken in a trial of Ad26.COV2.S vaccine versus placebo. The receptor set was obtained from a person aged 18-65 years who received the Ad26.COV2.S COVID-19 vaccine or a placebo.

There are many counts of this clone. V usage is TRBV27 and J usage is TRBJ1-5, with D tentatively TRBD1 (5 bases). The CDR3 extends over 15 amino acids. The germline V gene has CDR1 MNHEY and CDR2 SMNVEV (reference sequence). V was pared by 3 bases and J by 6 bases, with 15 bases between. The CDR3 DNA reads as TGTGCCAGCAGTTTTCGCAGGGTAGGGGTTCAGCCCCAGCATTTT. Protein: CASSFRRVGVQPQHF.

V gene TRBV11-2 combines with J gene TRBJ2-4; a weak D match, TRBD2 (7 bases). The CDR3 contains 16 residues. The V and J ends lost 4 bases and 7 bases respectively, with 20 bases between them. Germline loops: CDR1 SGHAT, CDR2 FQNNGV. The CDR3 spells CASSSVFSRGANIQYF. The CDR3 region has the DNA TGTGCCAGCAGCTCCGTCTTCTCCCGGGGGGCTAACATTCAGTACTTC.

The J gene is TRBJ1-3, the V gene TRBV18; no firm D call. The CDR3 sequence is 16 residues long. Trimming shortened V by 3 bases and J by 0 bases, and 12 bases separated the two germline ends. Germline CDR1 and CDR2: KGHSH and LQKENI. CDR3 nucleotides: TGTGCCAGCTCACCGTACTCTGGAAGCTCTGGAAACACCATATATTTT. Translating it yields CASSPYSGSSGNTIYF.

This chain joins TRBV6-1 and TRBJ2-3, with D possibly matching TRBD1 (5 bases). Per the germline V gene, CDR1 is MNHNS and CDR2 is SASEGT. This CDR3 contains 16 residues. Trimming removed 4 bases from V and 8 bases from J, with 22 bases in between. CDR3 in amino acids: CASSGALPDSGVTQYF. The DNA for the CDR3 is TGTGCCAGCAGTGGGGCCTTACCCGACAGTGGGGTTACGCAGTATTTT.

In the case of this clone: A read error is the likely source, as a far larger clone sits one nucleotide away. This chain links TRBV5-6 with TRBJ1-5, with a tentative D call TRBD1 (5 bases). The germline V gene has CDR1 SGHDT and CDR2 YYEEEE. Trimming left V 2 bases short and J 5 bases short, with 5 bases between. The CDR3 is made up of 12 amino acids. The CDR3 coding sequence is TGTGCCAGCAGCTTAGGGGATCAGCCCCAGCATTTT. Protein sequence: CASSLGDQPQHF.

The chain is built from TRBV28 and TRBJ1-5, with D possibly being TRBD1 (6 bases). Germline V gene sequence: CDR1 MDHEN, CDR2 SYDVKM. The length of the CDR3 is 16 residues. V lost 6 bases, J lost 0 bases, and 15 bases lay in between. CDR3 sequence (DNA): TGTGCCAGCAGGTCCGGGACACCTTATAGCAATCAGCCCCAGCATTTT. It encodes CASRSGTPYSNQPQHF.

This clone was found once. This chain uses TRBV25-1 with TRBJ2-1; 7 bases map to TRBD2. Germline lookup yields CDR1 MGHDK and CDR2 SYGVNS. The ends lost 8 bases at V and 3 bases at J; junction bases unmatched: 1. The CDR3 sequence is 12 residues long. This chain's CDR3 is CASGGGYNEQFF. The CDR3 bases are TGTGCCAGCGGGGGGGGCTACAATGAGCAGTTCTTC.

This chain uses TRBV7-9 with TRBJ2-2; D remains unclear. V lost 5 bases and J lost 2, with 3 bases in between. Germline loops: CDR1 SEHNR, CDR2 FQNEAQ (reference sequence). This CDR3 has 12 residues. The CDR3: CASSHNTGELFF. The CDR3 DNA sequence: TGTGCCAGCAGCCATAACACCGGGGAGCTGTTTTTT.

Here the CDR3 DNA reads TGTGCCAGCAGTTCCGCAGGGAGGCCCTACAATGAGCAGTTCTTC. Its translation is CASSSAGRPYNEQFF. The chain couples TRBV6-5 to TRBJ2-1, with a weak D call TRBD2 (6 bases). Germline V gives CDR1 MNHEY, CDR2 SVGAGI. This CDR3 has 15 residues. Trimming removed 4 bases from V and 2 bases from J, with 12 bases in between.

The gene calls are TRBV5-5 and TRBJ2-7; D may be TRBD2 (5 bases). V lost 0 bases and J 3 bases, leaving 13 bases between the germline ends. This CDR3 region has 15 residues. In germline, CDR1 is SGHKS, CDR2 YYEKEE (reference sequence). The chain's CDR3 is CASSLAPDGLYEQYF. The CDR3, as DNA: TGTGCCAGCAGCTTGGCCCCAGATGGACTCTACGAGCAGTACTTC.

This clone is a singleton in its sample. This sequence joins TRBV7-9 and TRBJ1-5; 8 bases agree with TRBD1. The V gene end was trimmed by 5 bases and the J gene end by 5 bases; junction bases not matched to a gene: 2. Germline lookup yields CDR1 SEHNR and CDR2 FQNEAQ (reference sequence). The length of the CDR3 is 13 residues. The CDR3: CASSATGDQPQHF. CDR3 bases: TGTGCCAGCAGCGCGACAGGGGATCAGCCCCAGCATTTT.

This rearrangement joins TRBV14 to TRBJ2-5; D is unresolved. V gave up 5 bases and J gave up 3 bases, with 10 bases separating them. Germline assignment: CDR1 SGHDN and CDR2 FVKESK. The CDR3 sequence is 13 residues long. CDR3 coding DNA: TGTGCCAGCAGCTCACTTGGGGAAGAGACCCAGTACTTC. Translation: CASSSLGEETQYF.

The V gene is TRBV28, the J gene TRBJ2-2, with D maybe TRBD2 (7 bases). CDR1 is MDHEN and CDR2 is SYDVKM in the germline V gene. This CDR3 is 15 amino acids long. V lost 2 bases to trimming and J lost 6 bases, with 13 bases between them. The CDR3 DNA sequence: TGTGCCAGCAGTTTAAGAACAGGGAGGGCCGGGGAGCTGTTTTTT. Translating gives CASSLRTGRAGELFF. The variable domain in full, completed from reference TRBV28 and TRBJ2-2, reads DVKVTQSSRYLVKRTGEKVFLECVQDMDHENMFWYRQDPGLGLRLIYFSYDVKMKEKGDIPEGYSVSREKKERFSLILESASTNQTSMYLCASSLRTGRAGELFFGEGSRLTVL.

This chain links TRBV5-6 with TRBJ2-4; D call uncertain. Germline CDR1 and CDR2: SGHDT and YYEEEE. The CDR3 has 13 residues. The V end was cut by 4 bases, the J end by 8 bases, with 13 bases between. The CDR3 is CASSPVGWDIQYF. The CDR3 DNA is TGTGCCAGCAGCCCGGTGGGATGGGACATTCAGTACTTC.

This clone has only a few counts. CDR3 residues: CASRGGTVLLYEQYF. The CDR3, as DNA: TGTGCCAGCAGGGGCGGGACAGTCCTTCTCTACGAGCAGTACTTC. The V and J genes are TRBV28 and TRBJ2-7, with a tentative D call TRBD1 (7 bases). Germline V gene sequence: CDR1 MDHEN, CDR2 SYDVKM. V lost 6 bases, J lost 3 bases, and 18 bases lay in between. The CDR3 has 15 residues.

The chain is built from TRBV30 and TRBJ2-2; a possible D gene is TRBD1 (6 bases). CDR1 is GTSNPN, CDR2 SVGIG, per germline (reference sequence). V was shortened by 3 bases and J by 4 bases, with 18 bases between the two germline ends. There are 16 residues in the CDR3. DNA of the CDR3: TGTGCCTGGAGCCGCCCTCGCACAGGGCGCACCGGGGAGCTGTTTTTT. Translated, it gives CAWSRPRTGRTGELFF. The full variable domain, its missing parts supplied by reference TRBV30 and TRBJ2-2, is SQTIHQWPATLVQPVGSPLSLECTVEGTSNPNLYWYRQAAGRGLQLLFYSVGIGQISSEVPQNLSASRPQDRQFILSSKKLLLSDSGFYLCAWSRPRTGRTGELFFGEGSRLTVL.

The rearrangement joins TRBV6-1 to TRBJ2-6, with D unclear. The CDR3 runs to 17 residues. V gave up 1 base and J gave up 0 bases, with 10 bases separating them. The germline V gene encodes CDR1 MNHNS and CDR2 SASEGT. The CDR3 nucleotides read TGTGCCAGCAGTGAAGGTGGCAGCCACTCTGGGGCCAACGTCCTGACTTTC. Its protein is CASSEGGSHSGANVLTF.

The J gene is TRBJ1-6, the V gene TRBV7-3; no clear D. The CDR3 contains 17 residues. Per the germline V gene, CDR1 is SGHTA and CDR2 is FQGTGA. V was trimmed by 4 bases and J by 7 bases, leaving 20 bases between them. DNA for the CDR3: TGTGCCAGCAGCTCCTCTATTGTTTTCGGTGGCAATTCACCCCTCCACTTT. Its translation is CASSSSIVFGGNSPLHF. Combining the CDR3 with reference TRBV7-3 and TRBJ1-6 gives the whole variable domain GAGVSQTPSNKVTEKGKYVELRCDPISGHTALYWYRQSLGQGPEFLIYFQGTGAADDSGLPNDRFFAVRPEGSVSTLKIQRTERGDSAVYLCASSSSIVFGGNSPLHFGNGTRLTVT.

V is TRBV6-1 and J is TRBJ2-3, with no clear D. The CDR3 has 15 residues. CDR1 MNHNS and CDR2 SASEGT come from the germline V gene. Trimming left V 2 bases short and J 4 bases short, with 13 bases between. The CDR3 sequence: CASSERAIIPDTQYF. CDR3 coding DNA: TGTGCCAGCAGTGAAAGGGCTATCATTCCAGATACGCAGTATTTT.

This clone has just a few counts. The genes are TRBV6-4 and TRBJ1-5; D might be TRBD1 (6 bases). Trimming pared 6 bases from V and 4 bases from J, leaving 19 bases between. CDR1 and CDR2 from the germline V gene are MRHNA and SNTAGT. This CDR3 contains 16 residues. For the CDR3, the DNA is TGTGCCAGCAGCGGAGGGGGGTCTCGACCAAATCAGCCCCAGCATTTT. It codes for CASSGGGSRPNQPQHF.

V and J are TRBV5-1 and TRBJ2-1; 9 bases are shared with TRBD2. The CDR3 extends over 15 amino acids. The germline V gene encodes CDR1 SGHRS and CDR2 YFSETQ. J lost 0 bases, V lost 4 bases, and 2 bases had no gene match. The CDR3 here is CASSASGASYNEQFF. The CDR3 DNA reads TGCGCCAGCAGCGCTAGCGGGGCCTCCTACAATGAGCAGTTCTTC.

For this clone: This sample includes further DNA sequences coding for the same CDR3. The V call is TRBV7-9, the J call TRBJ2-7; TRBD1 matches at 8 bases. V trimming: 5 bases; J trimming: 3 bases; junction bases outside the gene matches: 6. In germline, CDR1 is SEHNR, CDR2 FQNEAQ (reference sequence). The CDR3 length is 14 residues. The CDR3 DNA reads TGTGCCAGCAGCCCTTCGGACAGGGACTACGAGCAGTACTTC. Amino acids: CASSPSDRDYEQYF.

V usage is TRBV19 and J usage is TRBJ1-2, with TRBD1 as a possible D gene (6 bases). CDR1 and CDR2 from the germline V gene are LNHDA and SQIVND (reference sequence). V shed 5 bases and J shed 3 bases, with 13 bases lying between them. The CDR3 has 14 residues. CDR3 DNA sequence: TGTGCCAGTAGTGAACCACAGGGCCACTATGGCTACACCTTC. It translates to CASSEPQGHYGYTF.

The rearrangement joins TRBV10-3 to TRBJ1-4; D gene ambiguous. This CDR3 is 12 amino acids long. Germline-derived CDR1 and CDR2 are ENHRY and SYGVKD. Trimming removed 0 bases at V and 6 bases at J, with 2 bases between. The CDR3 nucleotides are TGTGCCATCAGTGAGTCACATGAAAAACTGTTTTTT. Its protein product is CAISESHEKLFF.

This chain joins TRBV7-9 and TRBJ2-5, with 10 bases matching TRBD2. V lost 1 base, J lost 2 bases, and 7 bases stayed unmatched. The germline V gene has CDR1 SEHNR and CDR2 FQNEAQ (reference sequence). The CDR3 is 17 residues long. The CDR3 protein is CASSLGLLAGRQETQYF. For the CDR3, the DNA is TGTGCCAGCAGCTTAGGGCTACTAGCGGGGCGTCAAGAGACCCAGTACTTC.